This T cell receptor (beta chain) was identified in a study of blood T cell repertoires in COVID-19. Generated by immunoSEQ multiplex PCR, the TCRdb table keeps only in-frame clones and is missing some. The table has 200,000 or so clones, 80% to 90% seen once. J gave up 2 bases and V 5 bases, and 3 bases lay outside the gene matches. This CDR3 comprises 14 residues. Germline V lookup: CDR1 MNHEY, CDR2 SVGAGI. The chain couples TRBV6-5 to TRBJ2-1; 7 bases are shared with TRBD1. This sequence was found in a man older than 75 with acute or convalescent COVID-19. The sample consisted of peripheral blood. CDR3 residues: CASSRTGTYNEQFF. The CDR3 DNA follows: TGTGCCAGCAGTAGGACAGGTACCTACAATGAGCAGTTCTTC.